These 25 T cell receptor beta chains were all obtained from the same sample, sequenced in a study of beta chain features in type 1 diabetes. The entirety of the isolated RNA underwent reverse transcription, so expressed TCRB transcripts were sequenced. Sequencing was performed with immunoSEQ multiplex PCR; in TCRdb, only in-frame clones are kept and a portion is missing. The sample carries around 240,000 clones, 68% recorded once. Sequenced material: naive CD4+ T cells from blood. The receptors stem from a man aged 30-40 years in good health.

This chain links TRBV9 with TRBJ2-7; D is perhaps TRBD1 or TRBD2 (6 bases each). Germline values: CDR1 SGDLS, CDR2 YYNGEE. CDR3 length: 15 amino acids. Trimming took off 4 bases at V and 4 bases at J, with 18 bases between the two ends. The CDR3 sequence is CASSSGDRSSYEQYF. The DNA of the CDR3 is TGTGCCAGCAGCTCGGGAGACAGGTCTAGTTACGAGCAGTACTTC.

The table lists this clone with a few counts. This chain links TRBV4-3 with TRBJ1-1, with 7 positions matching TRBD1. This CDR3 is 14 amino acids long. Germline V lookup: CDR1 LGHNA, CDR2 YSLEER. The J segment lost 4 bases and the V segment lost 5 bases, leaving 7 bases of the junction unmatched. CDR3 nucleotide sequence: TGCGCCAGCAGCGCAACAGGGGCGGTCACTGAAGCTTTCTTT. This encodes CASSATGAVTEAFF.

The CDR3 DNA reads as TGTGCCAGCAGCTTTTCGGTCGGCACCGGGGAGCTGTTTTTT. It is translated as CASSFSVGTGELFF. J is TRBJ2-2 and V is TRBV7-2; D not resolved. The CDR3 has 14 amino acids. CDR1 is SGHTA and CDR2 is FQGNSA in the germline V gene. Trimming left V 3 bases short and J 4 bases short, with 9 bases between.

The V call is TRBV5-6, the J call TRBJ1-1; D is perhaps TRBD1 (5 bases). Germline V gene lookup returns CDR1 SGHDT and CDR2 YYEEEE. V dropped 4 bases and J dropped 0 bases, with 16 bases sitting between them. The CDR3 is 16 amino acids. For the CDR3, the DNA is TGTGCCAGCAGCCCTGATAAGGGACTGATGAACACTGAAGCTTTCTTT. It encodes CASSPDKGLMNTEAFF.

In the case of this clone: Other DNA variants within this sample encode the same CDR3. The rearrangement links TRBV9 to TRBJ2-4; 8 positions agree with TRBD1. V shed 4 bases and J 0 bases; nucleotides not matched to a gene: 6. The CDR3 length is 16 residues. Germline CDR1 SGDLS, CDR2 YYNGEE. CDR3 amino acids: CASSLGQGLAKNIQYF. CDR3 DNA: TGTGCCAGCAGCCTCGGACAGGGCCTAGCCAAAAACATTCAGTACTTC. Full variable domain (rest looked up from reference TRBV9 and TRBJ2-4): DSGVTQTPKHLITATGQRVTLRCSPRSGDLSVYWYQQSLDQGLQFLIQYYNGEERAKGNILERFSAQQFPDLHSELNLSSLELGDSALYFCASSLGQGLAKNIQYFGAGTRLSVL.

Remarks on this clone: Other DNA sequences of this sample code for an identical CDR3. The J gene is TRBJ2-7, the V gene TRBV27; D unclear. The V gene's germline CDR1 is MNHEY and CDR2 SMNVEV (reference sequence). The V end was cut by 0 bases, the J end by 3 bases, with 3 bases between. The CDR3 consists of 12 residues. Here the CDR3 DNA reads TGTGCCAGCAGTTTATCAGGCTACGAGCAGTACTTC. It specifies CASSLSGYEQYF.

This clone was seen a handful of times. This chain links TRBV7-2 with TRBJ1-6; TRBD1 is a possible D gene (5 bases). The CDR3 spans 15 residues. Germline assignment: CDR1 SGHTA and CDR2 FQGNSA. Trimming left V 6 bases short and J 4 bases short, with 13 bases between. The CDR3: CASSPMGDYNSPLHF. DNA for the CDR3: TGTGCCAGCAGTCCCATGGGGGATTATAATTCACCCCTCCACTTT.

There are a few counts of this clone. The CDR3 sequence is CASSHGGGAYNEQFF. As DNA, the CDR3 is TGTGCCAGCAGCCACGGGGGGGGAGCCTACAATGAGCAGTTCTTC. The chain joins TRBV5-4 to TRBJ2-1; 8 nucleotides line up with TRBD2. V lost 4 bases, J lost 2 bases, and 5 bases stayed unmatched. The germline CDR1 and CDR2 sequences are SGHNT and YYREEE (reference sequence). The CDR3 length is 15 residues. Combining the CDR3 with reference TRBV5-4 and TRBJ2-1 gives the whole variable domain ETGVTQSPTHLIKTRGQQVTLRCSSQSGHNTVSWYQQALGQGPQFIFQYYREEENGRGNFPPRFSGLQFPNYSSELNVNALELDDSALYLCASSHGGGAYNEQFFGPGTRLTVL.

This chain joins TRBV2 and TRBJ2-2; TRBD1 matches 12 bases. Trimming removed 7 bases from V and 7 bases from J; junction bases left unmatched: 4. Germline CDR1 reads SNHLY; CDR2 reads FYNNEI. The CDR3 covers 14 residues. DNA of the CDR3: TGTGCCAGCAAGGGACAGGGGGCAGGCGGGGAGCTGTTTTTT. Its protein product is CASKGQGAGGELFF.

The chain has TRBV5-4 and TRBJ2-5, with 10 bases lining up with TRBD2. The CDR3 contains 15 residues. Per germline, CDR1 SGHNT and CDR2 YYREEE (reference sequence). V gave up 0 bases and J gave up 4 bases; unmatched junction bases: 3. This CDR3 is CASSLASGGGETQYF. The CDR3 nucleotides are TGTGCCAGCAGCTTGGCTAGCGGGGGTGGAGAGACCCAGTACTTC.

With regard to this clone: One end of the junction is discordant with germline, which a read error may explain. Distinct nucleotide sequences in the sample also encode this CDR3. This sequence joins TRBV29-1 and TRBJ2-7, with a tentative D call TRBD1 (6 bases). The germline CDR1 and CDR2 sequences are SQVTM and ANQGSEA. This CDR3 has 12 residues. DNA for the CDR3: TGCAGCGTCGAAGGGACATCCTACGAGCAGTACTTC. Protein sequence: CSVEGTSYEQYF.

The chain has TRBV2 and TRBJ1-1; D gene uncertain. From germline, CDR1 is SNHLY and CDR2 FYNNEI. The V and J ends lost 7 bases and 0 bases respectively, with 6 bases between them. This CDR3 is 12 amino acids long. The CDR3 bases are TGTGCCAGCATAGAGGTGAACACTGAAGCTTTCTTT. This translates into CASIEVNTEAFF.

The rearrangement joins TRBV29-1 to TRBJ1-1; D gene ambiguous. Germline-derived CDR1 and CDR2 are SQVTM and ANQGSEA. Trimming pared 3 bases from V and 0 bases from J, leaving 8 bases between. The CDR3 is 13 residues long. The CDR3 DNA is TGCAGCGTTGACCGGCAGTTGAACACTGAAGCTTTCTTT. Translating it yields CSVDRQLNTEAFF.

Turning to this clone: This CDR3 is also generated by other DNA sequences in the sample. V usage is TRBV29-1 and J usage is TRBJ2-5, with D perhaps TRBD1 (6 bases). With 3 bases removed from V and 1 base from J, the gap between germline ends came to 6 bases. This CDR3 comprises 12 residues. Germline V gives CDR1 SQVTM, CDR2 ANQGSEA. CDR3 in DNA: TGCAGCGTTGACAGGGGCCAAGAGACCCAGTACTTC. It is translated as CSVDRGQETQYF.

The CDR3: CSVRQKSSYNEQFF. CDR3 nucleotides: TGCAGCGTTAGGCAAAAGAGCTCCTACAATGAGCAGTTCTTC. The V and J genes are TRBV29-1 and TRBJ2-1, with unresolved D. The CDR3 has 14 residues. Germline CDR1 is SQVTM and CDR2 is ANQGSEA. Trimming removed 5 bases at V and 0 bases at J, with 11 bases between.

Concerning this clone: Compared with germline, one end of the junction differs, possibly owing to a read error. The J gene is TRBJ2-7, the V gene TRBV7-9; 10 bases align to TRBD2. Germline V lookup: CDR1 SEHNR, CDR2 FQNEAQ (reference sequence). This CDR3 has 16 amino acids. This CDR3 reads CASSPELAGHPTSPDF. CDR3 in DNA: TGTGCCAGCAGCCCGGAACTAGCGGGACATCCTACGAGCCCCGACTTC.

Details on this clone: At one of its ends the junction is not consistent with the germline gene, which may arise from a read error. The J gene is TRBJ2-5, the V gene TRBV6-1; no clear D gene. The CDR3 has 13 amino acids. Looked up from germline, CDR1 is MNHNS and CDR2 is SASEGT. The CDR3 DNA sequence: TGTGCCAGCAGTGTCGGCACCCAAGGGACCCAGTACTTC. Its translation: CASSVGTQGTQYF.

The chain has TRBV4-2 and TRBJ1-6; D is unclear. Trimming left V 5 bases short and J 7 bases short, with 15 bases between. The CDR3 consists of 15 residues. CDR1 and CDR2 from the germline V gene are LGHNA and YNFKEQ. The CDR3 reads CASSDRRTVNSPLHF. For the CDR3, the DNA is TGTGCCAGCAGCGACCGCCGGACGGTAAATTCACCCCTCCACTTT.

The chain couples TRBV27 to TRBJ2-3; D tentatively reads TRBD1 or TRBD2 (5 bases each). CDR1 is MNHEY, CDR2 SMNVEV, per germline (reference sequence). This CDR3 comprises 12 residues. V gave up 8 bases and J gave up 11 bases, with 17 bases separating them. This chain's CDR3 is CASFDPGRGQYF. In DNA, the CDR3 is TGTGCCAGCTTCGACCCGGGACGTGGGCAGTATTTT.

This clone was recorded only once. This chain uses TRBV25-1 with TRBJ1-5; D unresolved. The CDR3 is 16 amino acids. CDR1 MGHDK and CDR2 SYGVNS come from the germline V gene. V was shortened by 3 bases and J by 4 bases, with 16 bases between the two germline ends. Written as DNA, the CDR3 is TGTGCCAGCAGTGATCCTAACGGTATAGGGAATCAGCCCCAGCATTTT. This codes for CASSDPNGIGNQPQHF.

V is TRBV4-3 and J is TRBJ2-7; D ambiguous. The CDR3 has 14 amino acids. V was clipped by 0 bases and J by 1 base, with 7 bases between them. Germline lookup yields CDR1 LGHNA and CDR2 YSLEER. The CDR3 is CASSQDIESYEQYF. The CDR3 DNA sequence: TGCGCCAGCAGCCAAGATATCGAGTCCTACGAGCAGTACTTC.

The V and J genes are TRBV9 and TRBJ2-5; 8 bases line up with TRBD2. Trimming took 0 bases from V and 2 from J; bases not matched to a gene: 9. The germline gives CDR1 SGDLS, CDR2 YYNGEE. The CDR3 covers 17 residues. The CDR3 DNA reads TGTGCCAGCAGCGTAGCTACTGGTTTAGCGGGGCAAGAGACCCAGTACTTC. It is translated as CASSVATGLAGQETQYF.

Only a few counts were recorded for this clone. The chain recombines TRBV7-9 with TRBJ2-5; TRBD1 might be the D (6 bases). CDR1 and CDR2 from the germline V gene are SEHNR and FQNEAQ (reference sequence). The CDR3 is 14 residues long. The germline V and J ends were trimmed by 4 bases and 5 bases, with 14 bases remaining between them. CDR3 coding DNA: TGTGCCAGCAGCTCCACAGGGTCAGGGGAGACCCAGTACTTC. Its translation is CASSSTGSGETQYF.

The chain combines TRBV29-1 with TRBJ1-5, with D possibly being TRBD1 (5 bases). Trimming cost V 5 bases and J 0 bases, with 8 bases left between them. The CDR3 runs to 13 residues. Germline V CDR1 and CDR2: SQVTM, ANQGSEA. The CDR3 bases are TGCAGCGTTAGACAGACTAGCAATCAGCCCCAGCATTTT. This translates into CSVRQTSNQPQHF.

This clone was found once. This chain uses TRBV5-1 with TRBJ2-7; 9 bases map to TRBD1. The V gene end was trimmed by 2 bases and the J gene end by 4 bases; junction bases not matched to a gene: 4. There are 14 residues in the CDR3. Germline V gene lookup returns CDR1 SGHRS and CDR2 YFSETQ. The CDR3 loop reads CASSFGQGNYEQYF. Written as DNA, the CDR3 is TGCGCCAGCAGCTTCGGACAGGGGAATTACGAGCAGTACTTC.